Following are 17 T cell receptor beta chains from one sample sequenced in a study of CD4 T cells in relation to SARS-CoV-2 and coronaviruses. Unexposed donor CD4+ T cells date from 2011-2018, before the COVID-19 pandemic. Profiled with immunoSEQ multiplex PCR; TCRdb holds only in-frame clones, not every one. This table holds 60,000 to 85,000 clones, roughly 93% found once. Sequenced material: naive CD4+ T cells from PBMCs. Sample subset: naive CD4+ T cells isolated by negative enrichment. These receptors were taken from a human donor in good health.

The rearrangement links TRBV27 to TRBJ1-6; no firm D call. V shed 4 bases and J shed 8 bases, with 12 bases lying between them. The CDR3 extends over 14 amino acids. Germline CDR1 and CDR2: MNHEY and SMNVEV (reference sequence). CDR3 region: CASSWVGADSPLHF. The CDR3 DNA reads as TGTGCCAGCAGTTGGGTGGGCGCGGATTCACCCCTCCACTTT.

This rearrangement joins TRBV29-1 to TRBJ2-1; D is tentatively TRBD1 or TRBD2 (5 bases each). The CDR3 runs to 12 residues. Trimming took 7 bases from V and 6 from J, leaving 13 bases between them. Germline-derived CDR1 and CDR2 are SQVTM and ANQGSEA. DNA of the CDR3: TGCAGCGCTTATGAGGGGCCCAATGAGCAGTTCTTC. It encodes CSAYEGPNEQFF.

The chain links TRBV5-1 to TRBJ2-1; D may correspond to TRBD1 or TRBD2 (5 bases each). The CDR3 has 13 amino acids. Deletions cut 0 bases from V and 8 bases from J, with 9 bases between. From germline, CDR1 is SGHRS and CDR2 YFSETQ. The chain's CDR3 is CASSLGGADEQFF. The CDR3 coding sequence is TGCGCCAGCAGCTTGGGAGGGGCGGATGAGCAGTTCTTC.

The chain links TRBV5-1 to TRBJ2-2; D call uncertain. CDR3 length: 16 residues. V lost 0 bases, J lost 3 bases, and 12 bases lay in between. In germline, CDR1 is SGHRS, CDR2 YFSETQ. CDR3 bases: TGCGCCAGCAGCTTGGCAACGGACGGAGACACCGGGGAGCTGTTTTTT. This codes for CASSLATDGDTGELFF.

A few counts support this clone. In the same sample, other DNA sequences code for this CDR3. The chain is built from TRBV5-1 and TRBJ1-1; possibly TRBD1 for D (6 bases). Germline V gene sequence: CDR1 SGHRS, CDR2 YFSETQ. Trimming removed 3 bases at V and 1 base at J, with 7 bases between. CDR3 length equals 13 residues. DNA of the CDR3: TGCGCCAGCAGCTCGACAGGGAACACTGAAGCTTTCTTT. It encodes CASSSTGNTEAFF.

The genes are TRBV4-2 and TRBJ2-7; 14 bases line up with TRBD2. V gave up 5 bases and J gave up 2 bases; unmatched junction bases: 8. Germline-derived CDR1 and CDR2 are LGHNA and YNFKEQ. The CDR3 sequence is 17 residues long. The CDR3 loop reads CASSAIQTSGRAYEQYF. CDR3 bases: TGTGCCAGCAGCGCCATACAGACTAGCGGGAGGGCCTACGAGCAGTACTTC.

The chain recombines TRBV5-4 with TRBJ2-3, with D possibly being TRBD1 (6 bases). Looked up from germline, CDR1 is SGHNT and CDR2 is YYREEE (reference sequence). The ends were cut back, 5 bases at V and 2 bases at J, with 15 bases in the middle. The CDR3 covers 15 residues. This CDR3 reads CASRPRGTITDTQYF. CDR3 nucleotide sequence: TGTGCCAGCAGACCTAGGGGGACGATCACAGATACGCAGTATTTT. The complete variable domain, with remaining parts taken from reference TRBV5-4 and TRBJ2-3, reads ETGVTQSPTHLIKTRGQQVTLRCSSQSGHNTVSWYQQALGQGPQFIFQYYREEENGRGNFPPRFSGLQFPNYSSELNVNALELDDSALYLCASRPRGTITDTQYFGPGTRLTVL.

The gene calls are TRBV7-2 and TRBJ1-3; D remains unclear. The CDR3 is 15 residues long. The V gene lost 4 bases and the J gene lost 0 bases, with 10 bases spanning the gap. CDR1 SGHTA and CDR2 FQGNSA come from the germline V gene. The CDR3 DNA is TGTGCCAGCAGCTCACTCGGGGTCTCTGGAAACACCATATATTTT. Residues: CASSSLGVSGNTIYF. Based on the CDR3 plus reference TRBV7-2 and TRBJ1-3, the full variable domain is GAGVSQSPSNKVTEKGKDVELRCDPISGHTALYWYRQSLGQGLEFLIYFQGNSAPDKSGLPSDRFSAERTGGSVSTLTIQRTQQEDSAVYLCASSSLGVSGNTIYFGEGSWLTVV.

This rearrangement joins TRBV7-9 to TRBJ2-5; a weak D match, TRBD1 (5 bases). The CDR3 is 15 residues long. Per the germline V gene, CDR1 is SEHNR and CDR2 is FQNEAQ (reference sequence). The V end lost 6 bases, the J end lost 5 bases, and 19 bases lay between the germline ends. CDR3 protein: CASSPPGLRGETQYF. The CDR3 DNA reads as TGTGCCAGCAGTCCACCAGGGTTGAGAGGCGAGACCCAGTACTTC.

V and J are TRBV11-3 and TRBJ2-1; D might be TRBD2 (5 bases). Germline CDR1 reads SGHNT; CDR2 reads YENEEA. The ends were cut back, 0 bases at V and 7 bases at J, with 10 bases in the middle. The CDR3 covers 14 residues. DNA for the CDR3: TGTGCCAGCAGCTTAGACGGAGGTGGTAATGAGCAGTTCTTC. This translates into CASSLDGGGNEQFF.

The V and J genes are TRBV6-2 or TRBV6-3 and TRBJ2-7, with TRBD2 matching 12 bases. The length of the CDR3 is 16 residues. The trim removed 2 bases at V and 3 bases at J, leaving 5 bases unmatched. CDR1 and CDR2 from the germline V gene are MNHEY and SVGEGT. The CDR3 is CASSYAGLAGYYEQYF. Written as DNA, the CDR3 is TGTGCCAGCAGTTACGCCGGACTAGCGGGGTACTACGAGCAGTACTTC.

V and J are TRBV7-3 and TRBJ2-2, with 9 bases that match TRBD2. The V gene's germline CDR1 is SGHTA and CDR2 FQGTGA. This CDR3 comprises 16 residues. V gave up 5 bases and J gave up 3 bases; unmatched junction bases: 7. Written as DNA, the CDR3 is TGTGCCAGCAGCGCTCGAGGACTAGCGTACACCGGGGAGCTGTTTTTT. This sequence encodes CASSARGLAYTGELFF.

The genes are TRBV5-1 and TRBJ2-2, with TRBD2 as a possible D gene (6 bases). In germline, CDR1 is SGHRS, CDR2 YFSETQ. V gave up 2 bases and J gave up 1 base, with 12 bases separating them. This CDR3 spans 16 amino acids. CDR3: CASSFLVSGNTGELFF. CDR3 DNA sequence: TGCGCCAGCAGCTTCTTGGTTAGCGGGAACACCGGGGAGCTGTTTTTT.

The chain has TRBV28 and TRBJ1-5, with a possible D match to TRBD1 (6 bases). Germline-derived CDR1 and CDR2 are MDHEN and SYDVKM. The CDR3 loop spans 16 amino acids. The V end lost 7 bases, the J end lost 3 bases, and 19 bases lay between the germline ends. The CDR3 nucleotides read TGTGCCAGCACCGAGGGGGGGGGATGGCCCAATCAGCCCCAGCATTTT. Translated, it gives CASTEGGGWPNQPQHF.

The gene calls are TRBV7-3 and TRBJ1-1; D uncertain. This CDR3 region has 13 residues. From germline, CDR1 is SGHTA and CDR2 FQGTGA. V dropped 5 bases and J dropped 5 bases, with 12 bases sitting between them. The chain's CDR3 is CASSPQEGTEAFF. In DNA, the CDR3 is TGTGCCAGCAGCCCCCAGGAGGGAACTGAAGCTTTCTTT.

This clone was detected once. This rearrangement joins TRBV27 to TRBJ2-5; 11 bases are shared with TRBD2. Germline loops: CDR1 MNHEY, CDR2 SMNVEV (reference sequence). Germline trimming cut 5 bases from V and 4 bases from J; bases unmatched to any gene: 6. The CDR3 consists of 15 residues. CDR3 bases: TGTGCCAGCAGTAGATCAGGACTAGCGGGAGAGACCCAGTACTTC. It encodes CASSRSGLAGETQYF.

J is TRBJ1-4 and V is TRBV19; D call uncertain. Trimming removed 3 bases at V and 8 bases at J, with 13 bases between. Germline CDR1 reads LNHDA; CDR2 reads SQIVND (reference sequence). The CDR3 length is 14 residues. The DNA of the CDR3 is TGTGCCAGTAGTATGAGAGGGAATGTGGAAAAACTGTTTTTT. It encodes CASSMRGNVEKLFF. Drawing the rest from reference TRBV19 and TRBJ1-4, the complete variable domain is DGGITQSPKYLFRKEGQNVTLSCEQNLNHDAMYWYRQDPGQGLRLIYYSQIVNDFQKGDIAEGYSVSREKKESFPLTVTSAQKNPTAFYLCASSMRGNVEKLFFGSGTQLSVL.